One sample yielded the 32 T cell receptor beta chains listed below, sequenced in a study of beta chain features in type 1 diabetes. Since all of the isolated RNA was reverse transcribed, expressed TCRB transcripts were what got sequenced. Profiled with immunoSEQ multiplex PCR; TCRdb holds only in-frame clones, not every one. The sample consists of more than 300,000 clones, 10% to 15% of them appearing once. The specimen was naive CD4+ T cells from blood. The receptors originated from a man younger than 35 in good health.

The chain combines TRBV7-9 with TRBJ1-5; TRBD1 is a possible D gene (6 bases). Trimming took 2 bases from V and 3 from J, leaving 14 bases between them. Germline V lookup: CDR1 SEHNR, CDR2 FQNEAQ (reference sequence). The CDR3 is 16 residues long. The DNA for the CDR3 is TGTGCCAGCAGCTTATCAGCAGGGGTCGACAATCAGCCCCAGCATTTT. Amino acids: CASSLSAGVDNQPQHF.

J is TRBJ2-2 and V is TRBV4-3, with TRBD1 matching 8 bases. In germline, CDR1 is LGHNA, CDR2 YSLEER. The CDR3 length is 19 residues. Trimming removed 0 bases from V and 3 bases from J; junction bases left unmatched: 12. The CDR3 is CASSQEQAGAGGYTGELFF. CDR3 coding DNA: TGCGCCAGCAGCCAAGAACAGGCCGGGGCAGGGGGCTACACCGGGGAGCTGTTTTTT.

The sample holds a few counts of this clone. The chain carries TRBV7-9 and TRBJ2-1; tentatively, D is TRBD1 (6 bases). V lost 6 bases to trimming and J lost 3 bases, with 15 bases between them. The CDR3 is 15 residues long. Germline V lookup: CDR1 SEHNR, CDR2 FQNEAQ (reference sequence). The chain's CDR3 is CASRPNRAGYNEQFF. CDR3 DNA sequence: TGTGCCAGCAGACCAAACAGGGCAGGCTACAATGAGCAGTTCTTC.

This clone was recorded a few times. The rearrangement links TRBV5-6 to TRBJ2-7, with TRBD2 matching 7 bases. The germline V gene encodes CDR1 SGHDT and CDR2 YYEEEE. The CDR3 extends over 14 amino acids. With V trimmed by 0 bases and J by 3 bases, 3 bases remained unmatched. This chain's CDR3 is CASSLALARYEQYF. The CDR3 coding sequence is TGTGCCAGCAGCTTGGCACTAGCGCGCTACGAGCAGTACTTC. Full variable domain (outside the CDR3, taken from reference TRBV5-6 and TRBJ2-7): DAGVTQSPTHLIKTRGQQVTLRCSPKSGHDTVSWYQQALGQGPQFIFQYYEEEERQRGNFPDRFSGHQFPNYSSELNVNALLLGDSALYLCASSLALARYEQYFGPGTRLTVT.

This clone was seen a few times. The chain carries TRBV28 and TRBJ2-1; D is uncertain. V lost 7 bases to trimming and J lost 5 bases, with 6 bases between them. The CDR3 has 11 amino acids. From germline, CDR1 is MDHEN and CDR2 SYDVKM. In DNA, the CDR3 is TGTGCCAGCAAAGCTGACAATGAGCAGTTCTTC. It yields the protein CASKADNEQFF.

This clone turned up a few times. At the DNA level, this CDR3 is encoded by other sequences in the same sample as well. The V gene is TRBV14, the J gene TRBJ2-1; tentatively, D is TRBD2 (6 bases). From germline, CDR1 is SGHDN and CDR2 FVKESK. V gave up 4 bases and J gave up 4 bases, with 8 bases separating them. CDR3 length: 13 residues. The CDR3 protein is CASSLGTYNEQFF. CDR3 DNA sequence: TGTGCCAGCAGCCTAGGGACTTACAATGAGCAGTTCTTC.

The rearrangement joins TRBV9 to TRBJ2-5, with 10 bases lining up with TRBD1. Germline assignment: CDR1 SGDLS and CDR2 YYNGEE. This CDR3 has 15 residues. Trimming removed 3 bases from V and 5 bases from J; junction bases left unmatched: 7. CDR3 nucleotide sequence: TGTGCCAGCAGCGCGGGACAGGGGATCGGGGAGACCCAGTACTTC. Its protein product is CASSAGQGIGETQYF. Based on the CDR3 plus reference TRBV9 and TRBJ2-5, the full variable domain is DSGVTQTPKHLITATGQRVTLRCSPRSGDLSVYWYQQSLDQGLQFLIQYYNGEERAKGNILERFSAQQFPDLHSELNLSSLELGDSALYFCASSAGQGIGETQYFGPGTRLLVL.

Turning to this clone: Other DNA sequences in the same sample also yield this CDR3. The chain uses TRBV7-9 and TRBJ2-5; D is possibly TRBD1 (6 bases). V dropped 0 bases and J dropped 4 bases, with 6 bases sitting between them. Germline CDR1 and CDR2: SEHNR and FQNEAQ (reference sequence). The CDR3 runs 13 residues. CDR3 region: CASSLAGAETQYF. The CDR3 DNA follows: TGTGCCAGCAGCTTAGCGGGGGCAGAGACCCAGTACTTC.

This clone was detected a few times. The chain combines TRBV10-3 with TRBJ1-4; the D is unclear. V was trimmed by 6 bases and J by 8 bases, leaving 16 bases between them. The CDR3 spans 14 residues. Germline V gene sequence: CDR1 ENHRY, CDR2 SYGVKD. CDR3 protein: CAIRATEGKEKLFF. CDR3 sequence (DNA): TGTGCCATCAGGGCGACGGAGGGAAAGGAAAAACTGTTTTTT.

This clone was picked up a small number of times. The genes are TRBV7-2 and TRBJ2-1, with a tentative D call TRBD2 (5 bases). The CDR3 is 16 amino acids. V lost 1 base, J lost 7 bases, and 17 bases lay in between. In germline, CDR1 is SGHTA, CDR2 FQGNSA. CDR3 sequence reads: CASSLVSGLRGNEQFF. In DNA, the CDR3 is TGTGCCAGCAGCTTAGTCTCGGGCCTCAGAGGGAATGAGCAGTTCTTC.

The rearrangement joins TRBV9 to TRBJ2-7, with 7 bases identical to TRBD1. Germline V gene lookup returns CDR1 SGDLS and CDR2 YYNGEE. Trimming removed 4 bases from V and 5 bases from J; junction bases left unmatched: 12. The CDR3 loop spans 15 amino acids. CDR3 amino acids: CASSPSAGGINEQYF. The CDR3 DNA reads TGTGCCAGCAGCCCCAGCGCAGGGGGAATTAACGAGCAGTACTTC.

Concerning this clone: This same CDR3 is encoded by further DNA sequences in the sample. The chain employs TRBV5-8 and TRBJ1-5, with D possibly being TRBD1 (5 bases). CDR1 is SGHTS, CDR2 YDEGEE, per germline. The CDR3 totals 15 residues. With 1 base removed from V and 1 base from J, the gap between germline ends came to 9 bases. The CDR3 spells CASSLFRGSNQPQHF. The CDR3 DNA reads TGTGCCAGCAGCTTGTTTAGGGGAAGCAATCAGCCCCAGCATTTT. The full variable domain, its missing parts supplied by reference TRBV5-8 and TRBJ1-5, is EAGVTQSPTHLIKTRGQQATLRCSPISGHTSVYWYQQALGLGLQFLLWYDEGEERNRGNFPPRFSGRQFPNYSSELNVNALELEDSALYLCASSLFRGSNQPQHFGDGTRLSIL.

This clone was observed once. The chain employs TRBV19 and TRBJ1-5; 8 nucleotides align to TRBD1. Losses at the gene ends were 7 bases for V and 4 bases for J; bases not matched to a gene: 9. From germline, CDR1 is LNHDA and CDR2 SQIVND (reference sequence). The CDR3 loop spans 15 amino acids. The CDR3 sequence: CASIHQGAQNQPQHF. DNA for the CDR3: TGTGCCAGTATCCACCAGGGGGCCCAGAATCAGCCCCAGCATTTT.

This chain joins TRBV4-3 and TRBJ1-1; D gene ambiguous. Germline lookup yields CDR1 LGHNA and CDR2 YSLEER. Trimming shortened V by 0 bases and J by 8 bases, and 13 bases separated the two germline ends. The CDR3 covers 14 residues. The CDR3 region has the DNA TGCGCCAGCAGCCAAGAATTTTCAGGCCCCGAAGCTTTCTTT. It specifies CASSQEFSGPEAFF.

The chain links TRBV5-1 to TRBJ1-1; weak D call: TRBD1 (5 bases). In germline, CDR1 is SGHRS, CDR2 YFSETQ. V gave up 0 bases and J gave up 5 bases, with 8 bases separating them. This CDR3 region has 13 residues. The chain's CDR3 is CASSLVRGTEAFF. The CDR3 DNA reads TGCGCCAGCAGCTTGGTACGGGGGACTGAAGCTTTCTTT.

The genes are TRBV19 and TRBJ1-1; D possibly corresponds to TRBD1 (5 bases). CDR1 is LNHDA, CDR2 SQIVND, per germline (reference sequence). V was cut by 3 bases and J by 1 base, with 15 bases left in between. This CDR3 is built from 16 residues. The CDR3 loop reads CASSMGRARGNTEAFF. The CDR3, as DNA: TGTGCCAGTAGTATGGGCAGGGCAAGAGGGAACACTGAAGCTTTCTTT.

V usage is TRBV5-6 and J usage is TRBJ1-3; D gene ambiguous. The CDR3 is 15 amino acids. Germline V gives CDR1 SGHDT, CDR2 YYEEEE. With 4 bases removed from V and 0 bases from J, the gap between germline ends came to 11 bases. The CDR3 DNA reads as TGTGCCAGCAGCCCGACAATCACCTCTGGAAACACCATATATTTT. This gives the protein CASSPTITSGNTIYF.

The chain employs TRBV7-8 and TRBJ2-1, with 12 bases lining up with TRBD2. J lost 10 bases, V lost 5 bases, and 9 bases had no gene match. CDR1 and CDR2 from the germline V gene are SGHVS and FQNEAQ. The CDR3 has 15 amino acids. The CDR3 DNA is TGTGCCAGCAGCCCCCGACTAGCGGGAGTCGGAGAGCAGTTCTTC. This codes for CASSPRLAGVGEQFF.

CDR3 in DNA: TGCGCCAGCAGCCAATATAGGCGGGAATCCTACAATGAGCAGTTCTTC. Translation gives CASSQYRRESYNEQFF. The chain employs TRBV4-3 and TRBJ2-1, with a tentative D call TRBD2 (6 bases). Germline V CDR1 and CDR2: LGHNA, YSLEER. The CDR3 is made up of 16 amino acids. V gave up 2 bases and J gave up 1 base, with 12 bases separating them.

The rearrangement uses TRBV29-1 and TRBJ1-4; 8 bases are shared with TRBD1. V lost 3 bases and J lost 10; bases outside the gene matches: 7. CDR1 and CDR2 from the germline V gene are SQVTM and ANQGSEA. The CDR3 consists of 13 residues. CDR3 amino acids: CSVDTGGMGKLFF. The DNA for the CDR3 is TGCAGCGTTGACACAGGGGGAATGGGAAAACTGTTTTTT.

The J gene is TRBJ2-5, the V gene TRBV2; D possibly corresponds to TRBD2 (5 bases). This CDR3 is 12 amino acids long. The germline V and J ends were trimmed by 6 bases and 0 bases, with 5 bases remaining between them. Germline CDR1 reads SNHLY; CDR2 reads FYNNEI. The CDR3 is CASREDQETQYF. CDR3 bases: TGTGCCAGCAGGGAGGACCAAGAGACCCAGTACTTC.

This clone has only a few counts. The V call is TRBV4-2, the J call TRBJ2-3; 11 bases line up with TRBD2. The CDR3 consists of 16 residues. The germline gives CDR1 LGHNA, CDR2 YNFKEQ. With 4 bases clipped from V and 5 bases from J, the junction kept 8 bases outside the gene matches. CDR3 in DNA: TGTGCCAGCAGCCGTAAACCCGGGACTAGCGGAGATACGCAGTATTTT. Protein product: CASSRKPGTSGDTQYF.

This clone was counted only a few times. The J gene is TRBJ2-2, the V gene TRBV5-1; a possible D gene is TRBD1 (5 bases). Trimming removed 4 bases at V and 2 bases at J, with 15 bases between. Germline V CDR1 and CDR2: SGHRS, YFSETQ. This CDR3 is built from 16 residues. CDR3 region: CASSGITGANTGELFF. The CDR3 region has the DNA TGCGCCAGCAGCGGAATAACAGGTGCCAACACCGGGGAGCTGTTTTTT.

The CDR3 DNA sequence: TGTGCCAGCAGCTTAGTGGCGGATTGGGGCGCTGAAGCTTTCTTT. Its translation is CASSLVADWGAEAFF. This chain joins TRBV7-6 and TRBJ1-1; tentatively, D is TRBD1 (5 bases). The CDR3 consists of 15 residues. In germline, CDR1 is SGHVS, CDR2 FNYEAQ. The ends were cut back, 1 base at V and 6 bases at J, with 15 bases in the middle.

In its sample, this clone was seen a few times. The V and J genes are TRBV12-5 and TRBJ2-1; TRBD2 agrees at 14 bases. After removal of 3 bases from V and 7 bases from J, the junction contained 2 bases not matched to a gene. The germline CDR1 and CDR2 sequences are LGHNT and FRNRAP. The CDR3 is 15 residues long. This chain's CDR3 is CASGLWTSGRNEQFF. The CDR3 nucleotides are TGTGCTAGTGGTTTATGGACTAGCGGGAGGAATGAGCAGTTCTTC.

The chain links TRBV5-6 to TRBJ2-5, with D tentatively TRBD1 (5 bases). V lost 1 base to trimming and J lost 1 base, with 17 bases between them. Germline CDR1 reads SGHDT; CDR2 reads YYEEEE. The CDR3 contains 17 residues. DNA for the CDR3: TGTGCCAGCAGCTTGATTGGGGCGACCTTACCCCAAGAGACCCAGTACTTC. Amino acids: CASSLIGATLPQETQYF.

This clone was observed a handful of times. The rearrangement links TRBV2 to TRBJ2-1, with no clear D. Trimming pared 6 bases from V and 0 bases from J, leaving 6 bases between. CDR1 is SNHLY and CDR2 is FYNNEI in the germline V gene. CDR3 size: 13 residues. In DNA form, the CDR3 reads TGTGCCAGCAGGGAGTCCTCCTACAATGAGCAGTTCTTC. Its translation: CASRESSYNEQFF.

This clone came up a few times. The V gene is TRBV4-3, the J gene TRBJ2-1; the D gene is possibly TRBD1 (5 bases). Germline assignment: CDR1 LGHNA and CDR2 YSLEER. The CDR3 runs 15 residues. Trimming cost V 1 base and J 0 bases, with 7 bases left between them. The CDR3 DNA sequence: TGCGCCAGCAGCCAAGGCGACAGCTCCTACAATGAGCAGTTCTTC. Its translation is CASSQGDSSYNEQFF.

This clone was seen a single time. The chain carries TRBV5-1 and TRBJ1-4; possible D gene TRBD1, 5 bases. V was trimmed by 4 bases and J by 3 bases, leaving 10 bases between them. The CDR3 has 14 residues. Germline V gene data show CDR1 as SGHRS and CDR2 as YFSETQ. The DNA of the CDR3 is TGCGCCAGCAGCGAGGGACTATCTAATGAAAAACTGTTTTTT. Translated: CASSEGLSNEKLFF.

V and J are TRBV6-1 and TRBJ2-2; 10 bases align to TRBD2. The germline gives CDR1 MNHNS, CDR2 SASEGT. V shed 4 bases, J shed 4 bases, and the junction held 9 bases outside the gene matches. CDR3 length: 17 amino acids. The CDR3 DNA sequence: TGTGCCAGCAGTGTTTACCTAGCGGGGGACCTCACCGGGGAGCTGTTTTTT. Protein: CASSVYLAGDLTGELFF.

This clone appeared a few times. The CDR3 here is CASSRRQGAPGELFF. The CDR3 DNA is TGTGCCAGCAGCCGACGACAGGGGGCTCCCGGGGAGCTGTTTTTT. The chain employs TRBV6-5 and TRBJ2-2, with 10 bases fitting TRBD1. Looked up from germline, CDR1 is MNHEY and CDR2 is SVGAGI. The CDR3 extends over 15 amino acids. With V trimmed by 6 bases and J by 6 bases, 7 bases remained unmatched.

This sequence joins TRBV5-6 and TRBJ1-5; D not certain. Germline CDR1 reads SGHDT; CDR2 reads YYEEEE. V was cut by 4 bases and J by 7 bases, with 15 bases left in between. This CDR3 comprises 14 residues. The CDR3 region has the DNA TGTGCCAGCAGCGCGTTCCTGGCGGGGCAGCCCCAGCATTTT. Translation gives CASSAFLAGQPQHF.